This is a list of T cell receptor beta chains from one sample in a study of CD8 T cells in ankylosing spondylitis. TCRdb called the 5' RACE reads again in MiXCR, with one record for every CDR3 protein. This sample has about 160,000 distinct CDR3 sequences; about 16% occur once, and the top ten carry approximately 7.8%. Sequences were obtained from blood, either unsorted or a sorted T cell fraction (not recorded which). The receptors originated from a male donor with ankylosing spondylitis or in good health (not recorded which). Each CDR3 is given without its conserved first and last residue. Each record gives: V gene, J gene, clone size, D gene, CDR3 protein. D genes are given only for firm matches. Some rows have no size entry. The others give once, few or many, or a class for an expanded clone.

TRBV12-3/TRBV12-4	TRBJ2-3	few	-	ASSLTSRSLGDTQY
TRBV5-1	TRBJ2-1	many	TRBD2	ASSLTEREGIHEQF
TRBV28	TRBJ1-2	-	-	ASLRENYGYT
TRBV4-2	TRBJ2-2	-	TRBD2	ASSHSRREVNTGELF
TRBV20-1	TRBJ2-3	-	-	SARGRAFTDTQY
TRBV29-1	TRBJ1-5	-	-	SVAGANNQPQH
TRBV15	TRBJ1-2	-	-	ATSRAGGEGYGYT
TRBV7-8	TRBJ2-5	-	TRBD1	ASRSRQGASLVLAKETQY
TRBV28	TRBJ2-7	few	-	ASSFSGEQY
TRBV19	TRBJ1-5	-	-	ASSIGGLTSNQPQH
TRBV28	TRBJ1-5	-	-	ASSLRRGQNQPQH
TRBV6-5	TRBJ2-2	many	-	ASSLEEITGELF
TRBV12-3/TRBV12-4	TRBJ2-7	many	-	ASSFAENYEQY
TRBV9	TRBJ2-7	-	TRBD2	ASSVVGTSGPYEQY
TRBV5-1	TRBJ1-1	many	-	ASSLERGLNTEAF
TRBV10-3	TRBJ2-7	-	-	AISTDGALY
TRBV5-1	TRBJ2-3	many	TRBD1	ASSPRGQDDTDTQY
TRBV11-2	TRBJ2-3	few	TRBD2	ASRRTSGALLGSTDTQY
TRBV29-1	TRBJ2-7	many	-	SVEGGGQSYEQY
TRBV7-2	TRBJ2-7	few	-	ASSLIRGHEQY
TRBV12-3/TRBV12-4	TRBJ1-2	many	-	ASLGRASINYGYT
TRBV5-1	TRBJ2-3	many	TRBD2	ASSVRTSLDTQY
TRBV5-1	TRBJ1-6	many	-	ASSSGRLEAKYNSPLH
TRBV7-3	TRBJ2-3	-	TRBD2	ASSLTYSGREADTQY
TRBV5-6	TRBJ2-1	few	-	ASSLERDGAREQF
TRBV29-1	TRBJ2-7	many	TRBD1	SASTGFLYEQY
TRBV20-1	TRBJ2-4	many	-	SARRDGGQKTGY
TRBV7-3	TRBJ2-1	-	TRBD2	ASSPRTSGPNEQF
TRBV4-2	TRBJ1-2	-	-	ASSRIGGGPHGYT
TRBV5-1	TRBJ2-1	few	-	ASSFGMINEQF
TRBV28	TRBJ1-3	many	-	ASSQARFSGNTIY
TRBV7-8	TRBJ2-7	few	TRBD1	ASSSQTGTAYTPYEQY
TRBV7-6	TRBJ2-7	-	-	ASSLGVPLYEQY
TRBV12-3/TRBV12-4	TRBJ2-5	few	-	ASSTGLGGMAQY
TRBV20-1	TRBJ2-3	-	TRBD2	SASGREGITDTQY
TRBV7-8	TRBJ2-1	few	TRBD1	ASSLLRGQGNNEQF
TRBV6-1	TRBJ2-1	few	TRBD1	ASSEFGTGARLGNEQF
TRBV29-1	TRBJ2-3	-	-	SVRAGRVDTQY
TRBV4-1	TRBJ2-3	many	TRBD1	ASSQLGQGAEDTQY
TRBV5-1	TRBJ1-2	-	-	ASSWVEAAVDGYT
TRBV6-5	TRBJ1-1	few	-	ASSYKSRGGTEAF
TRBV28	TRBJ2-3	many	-	ASKGTDTQY
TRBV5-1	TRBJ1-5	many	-	ASSPDSNQPQH
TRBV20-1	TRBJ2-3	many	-	SAKGRLDTQY
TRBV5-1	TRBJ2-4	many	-	ASSPGPFGIAKNIQY
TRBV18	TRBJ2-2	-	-	ASSRGQNTGELF